The 13 T cell receptor beta chains below were found in one sample sequenced in a study of T cell responses to AZD1222 COVID-19 vaccine. Clones were sequenced by immunoSEQ multiplex PCR, and TCRdb holds only the in-frame ones, with some missing. The sample has about 140,000 clones, more than 85% seen once; the top ten hold around 3.5%. Sequencing used peripheral blood, obtained 28 days after the second AZD1222 dose. The receptors derive from an adult who received the AZD1222 COVID-19 vaccine.

The sample holds one count of this clone. CDR3 region: CSAGDRDKTQYF. CDR3 sequence (DNA): TGCAGTGCTGGTGACAGGGATAAGACCCAGTACTTC. The gene calls are TRBV20-1 and TRBJ2-5; 7 nucleotides align to TRBD1. The CDR3 consists of 12 residues. The J segment lost 6 bases and the V segment lost 5 bases, leaving 6 bases of the junction unmatched. Per the germline V gene, CDR1 is DFQATT and CDR2 is SNEGSKA (reference sequence).

The chain recombines TRBV6-1 with TRBJ1-5; D not certain. The CDR3 totals 13 residues. Germline CDR1 MNHNS, CDR2 SASEGT. V was pared by 0 bases and J by 7 bases, with 7 bases between. The CDR3 reads CASSEALRQPQHF. The CDR3 DNA reads TGTGCCAGCAGTGAAGCGCTCCGCCAGCCCCAGCATTTT.

The chain has TRBV20-1 and TRBJ1-2, with D maybe TRBD1 (6 bases). The CDR3 is 17 residues long. Trimming shortened V by 3 bases and J by 6 bases, and 26 bases separated the two germline ends. Germline lookup yields CDR1 DFQATT and CDR2 SNEGSKA (reference sequence). The CDR3 reads CSASDYRDILPFDGYTF. The CDR3, as DNA: TGCAGTGCTAGTGATTACCGGGACATCCTTCCATTCGATGGCTACACCTTC.

This clone has just one count. This rearrangement joins TRBV28 to TRBJ2-5; D tentatively reads TRBD1 or TRBD2 (5 bases each). V lost 6 bases and J 1 base, leaving 9 bases between the germline ends. CDR1 is MDHEN and CDR2 is SYDVKM in the germline V gene. CDR3 length: 13 amino acids. This CDR3 reads CASRYGTQETQYF. In DNA form, the CDR3 reads TGTGCCAGCAGATACGGGACCCAAGAGACCCAGTACTTC.

The rearrangement joins TRBV4-2 to TRBJ2-3, with D perhaps TRBD1 or TRBD2 (5 bases each). The CDR3 is 17 residues long. The ends were cut back, 0 bases at V and 6 bases at J, with 19 bases in the middle. Germline values: CDR1 LGHNA, CDR2 YNFKEQ. In DNA form, the CDR3 reads TGTGCCAGCAGCCAAGAGGCCGGGGACGGGCTCCCGGATACGCAGTATTTT. This gives the protein CASSQEAGDGLPDTQYF.

J is TRBJ2-5 and V is TRBV29-1; 11 positions agree with TRBD1. The CDR3 is made up of 16 amino acids. The germline CDR1 and CDR2 sequences are SQVTM and ANQGSEA. The trim removed 5 bases at V and 0 bases at J, leaving 8 bases unmatched. The CDR3, as DNA: TGCAGCGTTTCAGGCGGGACAGGGGGGTACCAAGAGACCCAGTACTTC. Translating gives CSVSGGTGGYQETQYF.

In DNA form, the CDR3 reads TGCGCCAGCAGCTTGGGGAGGGGGCGGATGAACACTGAAGCTTTCTTT. Translated, it gives CASSLGRGRMNTEAFF. The chain combines TRBV5-1 with TRBJ1-1, with 7 bases that match TRBD1. The CDR3 contains 16 residues. The germline CDR1 and CDR2 sequences are SGHRS and YFSETQ. With 0 bases clipped from V and 0 bases from J, the junction kept 5 bases outside the gene matches.

This chain joins TRBV19 and TRBJ2-3; D not certain. In germline, CDR1 is LNHDA, CDR2 SQIVND (reference sequence). This CDR3 has 15 residues. Trimming removed 3 bases at V and 2 bases at J, with 12 bases between. CDR3: CASSIYGLSTDTQYF. The CDR3 DNA sequence: TGTGCCAGTAGTATTTACGGATTATCCACAGATACGCAGTATTTT. The full variable domain, rest sourced from reference TRBV19 and TRBJ2-3, is DGGITQSPKYLFRKEGQNVTLSCEQNLNHDAMYWYRQDPGQGLRLIYYSQIVNDFQKGDIAEGYSVSREKKESFPLTVTSAQKNPTAFYLCASSIYGLSTDTQYFGPGTRLTVL.

This clone was found a few times. This chain links TRBV6-1 with TRBJ2-5, with D unresolved. V was pared by 3 bases and J by 2 bases, with 13 bases between. This CDR3 comprises 15 residues. The germline CDR1 and CDR2 sequences are MNHNS and SASEGT. CDR3 in amino acids: CASSDGGLPQETQYF. For the CDR3, the DNA is TGTGCCAGCAGTGATGGCGGATTACCGCAAGAGACCCAGTACTTC.

This clone was seen a single time. The chain employs TRBV30 and TRBJ1-1; D might be TRBD1 (5 bases). Germline V gene sequence: CDR1 GTSNPN, CDR2 SVGIG (reference sequence). The CDR3 has 16 amino acids. The V end lost 0 bases, the J end lost 0 bases, and 14 bases lay between the germline ends. This chain's CDR3 is CAWSVLGGRMNTEAFF. Here the CDR3 DNA reads TGTGCCTGGAGTGTACTCGGGGGTCGCATGAACACTGAAGCTTTCTTT.

The rearrangement links TRBV19 to TRBJ1-4; D uncertain. Germline CDR1 LNHDA, CDR2 SQIVND (reference sequence). V was cut by 9 bases and J by 8 bases, with 16 bases left in between. The CDR3 is 13 amino acids. The CDR3 loop is CASTQLPGEKLFF. In DNA, the CDR3 is TGTGCCAGCACCCAACTTCCTGGAGAAAAACTGTTTTTT.

This clone came up once. CDR3 nucleotide sequence: TGTGCCAGCAGCTCAATCCGGGACACCTCTGAAGCTTTCTTT. This translates into CASSSIRDTSEAFF. The chain joins TRBV7-9 to TRBJ1-1, with a tentative D call TRBD1 (6 bases). The CDR3 length is 14 residues. Germline V lookup: CDR1 SEHNR, CDR2 FQNEAQ (reference sequence). Trimming shortened V by 4 bases and J by 6 bases, and 15 bases separated the two germline ends.

The sample holds a few counts of this clone. This chain connects TRBV5-6 to TRBJ1-2; D is perhaps TRBD1 (6 bases). CDR1 is SGHDT, CDR2 YYEEEE, per germline. The germline V and J ends were trimmed by 0 bases and 3 bases, with 15 bases remaining between them. CDR3 size: 16 residues. The CDR3 protein is CASSLAWSGGDYGYTF. The CDR3 DNA follows: TGTGCCAGCAGCTTGGCCTGGAGTGGGGGCGACTATGGCTACACCTTC. Full variable domain (missing parts from reference TRBV5-6 and TRBJ1-2): DAGVTQSPTHLIKTRGQQVTLRCSPKSGHDTVSWYQQALGQGPQFIFQYYEEEERQRGNFPDRFSGHQFPNYSSELNVNALLLGDSALYLCASSLAWSGGDYGYTFGSGTRLTVV.